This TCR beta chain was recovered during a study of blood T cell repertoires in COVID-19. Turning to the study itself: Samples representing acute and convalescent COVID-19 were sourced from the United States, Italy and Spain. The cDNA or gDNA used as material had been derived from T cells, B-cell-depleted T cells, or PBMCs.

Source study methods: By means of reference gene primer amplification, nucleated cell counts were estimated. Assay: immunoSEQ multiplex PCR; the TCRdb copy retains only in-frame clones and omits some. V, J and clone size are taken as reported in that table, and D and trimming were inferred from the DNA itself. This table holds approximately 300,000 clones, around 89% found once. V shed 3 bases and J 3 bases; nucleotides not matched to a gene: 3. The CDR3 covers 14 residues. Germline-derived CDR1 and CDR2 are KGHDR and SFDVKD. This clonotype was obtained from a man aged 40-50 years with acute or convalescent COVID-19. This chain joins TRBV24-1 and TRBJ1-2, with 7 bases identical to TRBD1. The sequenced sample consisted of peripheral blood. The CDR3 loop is CATSDPGTDYGYTF. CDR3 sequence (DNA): TGTGCCACCAGTGATCCCGGGACAGACTATGGCTACACCTTC.